Listed here are 25 T cell receptor beta chains from one sample, sequenced in a study of cytomegalovirus exposure and HLA in healthy donors. The PCR ran on 60 Vbeta and 13 Jbeta primers. The method was immunoSEQ multiplex PCR; TCRdb's version includes in-frame clones alone and lacks a portion of them. In the table there are more than 70,000 clones, about 70% of which are singletons. Material: PBMCs. All receptors come from a man between 35 and 55 years old in good health and CMV-seropositive.

This chain links TRBV4-2 with TRBJ1-4; D is possibly TRBD1 (5 bases). From germline, CDR1 is LGHNA and CDR2 YNFKEQ. V dropped 4 bases and J dropped 2 bases, with 11 bases sitting between them. This CDR3 has 15 residues. The CDR3 sequence is CASSPLGGTNEKLFF. CDR3 in DNA: TGTGCCAGCAGCCCGCTGGGGGGTACTAATGAAAAACTGTTTTTT.

This chain uses TRBV4-1 with TRBJ1-1; D possibly corresponds to TRBD1 (6 bases). The V end lost 1 base, the J end lost 6 bases, and 12 bases lay between the germline ends. The CDR3 loop spans 14 amino acids. The germline gives CDR1 MGHRA, CDR2 YSYEKL. This CDR3 is CASSQGPGVPEAFF. CDR3 DNA: TGCGCCAGCAGCCAAGGTCCAGGGGTCCCTGAAGCTTTCTTT.

The CDR3 nucleotides read TGTGCCAGTAGTATAGGTCTAGCGGGGGTCCAAGAGACCCAGTACTTC. Amino acid sequence: CASSIGLAGVQETQYF. This sequence joins TRBV19 and TRBJ2-5, with 10 bases aligning to TRBD2. Germline loops: CDR1 LNHDA, CDR2 SQIVND (reference sequence). This CDR3 comprises 16 residues. V lost 1 base, J lost 1 base, and 3 bases stayed unmatched.

This clone came up a few times. The V and J genes are TRBV13 and TRBJ1-3; 7 bases match TRBD1. This CDR3 comprises 18 residues. Germline trimming cut 4 bases from V and 7 bases from J; bases unmatched to any gene: 19. Germline loops: CDR1 PRHDT, CDR2 FYEKMQ (reference sequence). The CDR3 sequence: CASSSSERTGVLGNTIYF. In DNA, the CDR3 is TGTGCCAGCAGCTCCTCGGAACGAACAGGGGTCTTGGGGAACACCATATATTTT.

The chain carries TRBV27 and TRBJ2-7; D is perhaps TRBD2 (6 bases). The CDR3 is 14 residues long. Trimming left V 5 bases short and J 7 bases short, with 18 bases between. Germline V gene sequence: CDR1 MNHEY, CDR2 SMNVEV (reference sequence). The CDR3 DNA is TGTGCCAGCAGTCAACTTCCGATGGCGGGGGAGCAGTACTTC. It codes for CASSQLPMAGEQYF.

The chain joins TRBV28 to TRBJ2-7, with 12 positions matching TRBD2. The trim removed 5 bases at V and 0 bases at J, leaving 8 bases unmatched. Germline lookup yields CDR1 MDHEN and CDR2 SYDVKM. This CDR3 region has 17 residues. CDR3 protein: CASSTHSTSGSSYEQYF. The CDR3 DNA follows: TGTGCCAGCAGTACCCACTCGACTAGCGGGAGCTCCTACGAGCAGTACTTC.

The chain joins TRBV7-9 to TRBJ1-5; D is uncertain. The CDR3 loop spans 18 amino acids. CDR1 and CDR2 from the germline V gene are SEHNR and FQNEAQ (reference sequence). The V and J ends lost 1 base and 2 bases respectively, with 18 bases between them. CDR3 loop: CASSLGVGDLRGNQPQHF. Here the CDR3 DNA reads TGTGCCAGCAGCTTAGGAGTGGGAGATCTTCGGGGCAATCAGCCCCAGCATTTT.

This clone was seen only a few times. This chain joins TRBV9 and TRBJ1-2; tentative D call: TRBD1 (6 bases). V lost 3 bases and J lost 0, with 15 bases in between. This CDR3 spans 16 amino acids. The V gene's germline CDR1 is SGDLS and CDR2 YYNGEE. Here the CDR3 reads CASSDPDSLANYGYTF. In nucleotides, the CDR3 is TGTGCCAGCAGCGACCCGGACAGCTTAGCTAACTATGGCTACACCTTC.

This chain connects TRBV15 to TRBJ1-5, with TRBD1 matching 9 bases. From germline, CDR1 is LNHNV and CDR2 YYDKDF (reference sequence). With 5 bases clipped from V and 3 bases from J, the junction kept 8 bases outside the gene matches. The CDR3 contains 16 residues. CDR3 sequence reads: CATSVSGQGTNQPQHF. The DNA of the CDR3 is TGTGCCACCAGCGTTTCAGGACAGGGGACCAATCAGCCCCAGCATTTT.

The chain joins TRBV18 to TRBJ1-1; D remains ambiguous. The CDR3 has 13 amino acids. The V gene lost 3 bases and the J gene lost 3 bases, with 8 bases spanning the gap. Germline CDR1 reads KGHSH; CDR2 reads LQKENI. The CDR3 DNA sequence: TGTGCCAGCTCACCTACGGTCGACACTGAAGCTTTCTTT. Protein: CASSPTVDTEAFF.

V gene TRBV7-9 combines with J gene TRBJ1-1; 10 nucleotides align to TRBD1. Looked up from germline, CDR1 is SEHNR and CDR2 is FQNEAQ (reference sequence). This CDR3 contains 15 residues. The V and J ends lost 5 bases and 11 bases, in that order; junction bases with no gene match: 14. DNA of the CDR3: TGTGCCAGCAGCCCACCCCCCGGGACAGGGGATAAGGCTTTCTTT. The encoded protein is CASSPPPGTGDKAFF.

This chain connects TRBV27 to TRBJ1-1; the match to TRBD1 covers 11 bases. The CDR3 contains 17 residues. The trim removed 3 bases at V and 1 base at J, leaving 7 bases unmatched. Germline loops: CDR1 MNHEY, CDR2 SMNVEV (reference sequence). This chain's CDR3 is CASSFGQGAGTNTEAFF. In DNA form, the CDR3 reads TGTGCCAGCAGTTTCGGACAGGGGGCTGGGACGAACACTGAAGCTTTCTTT.

V gene TRBV30 combines with J gene TRBJ1-1, with TRBD1 matching over 7 bases. This CDR3 has 11 residues. The V gene end was trimmed by 3 bases and the J gene end by 7 bases; junction bases not matched to a gene: 2. Germline CDR1 is GTSNPN and CDR2 is SVGIG (reference sequence). This CDR3 is CAWRGQFEAFF. DNA of the CDR3: TGTGCCTGGAGGGGACAGTTTGAAGCTTTCTTT.

This clone showed up just a few times. The rearrangement joins TRBV5-5 to TRBJ1-2, with a weak D call TRBD1 (5 bases). CDR1 and CDR2 (germline): SGHKS, YYEKEE (reference sequence). This CDR3 region has 14 residues. Trimming stripped 6 bases from V and 7 bases from J, with 19 bases between. CDR3 coding DNA: TGTGCCAGCATCCCGGGGGGTAGGCAGGCTGGCTACACCTTC. It yields the protein CASIPGGRQAGYTF.

A few counts support this clone. The chain combines TRBV18 with TRBJ2-5; tentative D call: TRBD2 (5 bases). The V end was cut by 1 base, the J end by 5 bases, with 14 bases between. Germline-derived CDR1 and CDR2 are KGHSH and LQKENI. The CDR3 has 15 amino acids. The CDR3 sequence is CASSPRTGPGETQYF. Here the CDR3 DNA reads TGTGCCAGCTCACCACGAACTGGGCCGGGGGAGACCCAGTACTTC.

The rearrangement links TRBV5-1 to TRBJ2-7; 9 bases are a match to TRBD1. V dropped 2 bases and J dropped 5; count of bases not matched to a gene: 8. The germline gives CDR1 SGHRS, CDR2 YFSETQ. The CDR3 consists of 15 residues. CDR3 amino acids: CASSFSGTGFNEQYF. The CDR3, as DNA: TGCGCCAGCAGCTTCTCCGGGACAGGGTTCAACGAGCAGTACTTC. Full variable domain (remainder filled in from reference TRBV5-1 and TRBJ2-7): KAGVTQTPRYLIKTRGQQVTLSCSPISGHRSVSWYQQTPGQGLQFLFEYFSETQRNKGNFPGRFSGRQFSNSRSEMNVSTLELGDSALYLCASSFSGTGFNEQYFGPGTRLTVT.

The chain joins TRBV15 to TRBJ1-2; D is possibly TRBD1 (5 bases). Trimming stripped 1 base from V and 4 bases from J, with 19 bases between. The CDR3 length is 17 residues. CDR1 is LNHNV, CDR2 YYDKDF, per germline (reference sequence). The CDR3 DNA follows: TGTGCCACCAGCAGAGGGGGGGTAAGCGCAAGGGGCTATGGCTACACCTTC. Translated: CATSRGGVSARGYGYTF.

The chain couples TRBV7-2 to TRBJ1-2, with TRBD1 matching over 7 bases. The CDR3 runs 13 residues. Germline values: CDR1 SGHTA, CDR2 FQGNSA. V lost 7 bases, J lost 2 bases, and 4 bases stayed unmatched. CDR3 sequence: CASNGQENYGYTF. The CDR3 coding sequence is TGTGCCAGCAACGGACAGGAGAACTATGGCTACACCTTC.

The table lists this clone with a few counts. The CDR3 DNA follows: TGTGCCAGCAGCTTGAATCATCAGTATGAAAAACTGTTTTTT. This gives the protein CASSLNHQYEKLFF. This chain links TRBV5-4 with TRBJ1-4; D gene uncertain. Germline V lookup: CDR1 SGHNT, CDR2 YYREEE (reference sequence). The length of the CDR3 is 14 residues. Between the trimmed V and J ends, which lost 1 base and 6 bases, there was a span of 10 bases. Full variable domain (rest looked up from reference TRBV5-4 and TRBJ1-4): ETGVTQSPTHLIKTRGQQVTLRCSSQSGHNTVSWYQQALGQGPQFIFQYYREEENGRGNFPPRFSGLQFPNYSSELNVNALELDDSALYLCASSLNHQYEKLFFGSGTQLSVL.

The chain has TRBV5-1 and TRBJ2-3; TRBD2 matches 7 bases. CDR3 length equals 15 residues. Germline V CDR1 and CDR2: SGHRS, YFSETQ. V shed 5 bases, J shed 1 base, and the junction held 7 bases outside the gene matches. CDR3 in DNA: TGCGCCAGCAGGTCAGCGGGACCCGGCACAGATACGCAGTATTTT. It encodes CASRSAGPGTDTQYF. The entire variable domain, with the rest obtained from reference TRBV5-1 and TRBJ2-3, is as follows: KAGVTQTPRYLIKTRGQQVTLSCSPISGHRSVSWYQQTPGQGLQFLFEYFSETQRNKGNFPGRFSGRQFSNSRSEMNVSTLELGDSALYLCASRSAGPGTDTQYFGPGTRLTVL.

The chain joins TRBV7-6 to TRBJ1-5; tentatively, D is TRBD1 (5 bases). Germline CDR1 reads SGHVS; CDR2 reads FNYEAQ. V was shortened by 1 base and J by 6 bases, with 7 bases between the two germline ends. There are 13 residues in the CDR3. DNA of the CDR3: TGTGCCAGCAGCTTAGGGGGCCTTCAGCCCCAGCATTTT. Protein sequence: CASSLGGLQPQHF.

The chain links TRBV7-6 to TRBJ2-7; TRBD1 aligns across 7 bases. The CDR3 extends over 15 amino acids. Germline trimming cut 5 bases from V and 3 bases from J; bases unmatched to any gene: 10. In germline, CDR1 is SGHVS, CDR2 FNYEAQ. CDR3 nucleotide sequence: TGTGCCAGCAGCACCGGGACAGCCCCGAGCTACGAGCAGTACTTC. It translates to CASSTGTAPSYEQYF.

The chain has TRBV5-1 and TRBJ2-3; D is undetermined. The germline V and J ends were trimmed by 0 bases and 4 bases, with 9 bases remaining between them. The CDR3 is made up of 14 amino acids. CDR1 and CDR2 from the germline V gene are SGHRS and YFSETQ. In nucleotides, the CDR3 is TGCGCCAGCAGCTTGGGTTCGTCGGCAGATACGCAGTATTTT. It yields the protein CASSLGSSADTQYF. Together with reference TRBV5-1 and TRBJ2-3, the CDR3 gives the full variable domain: KAGVTQTPRYLIKTRGQQVTLSCSPISGHRSVSWYQQTPGQGLQFLFEYFSETQRNKGNFPGRFSGRQFSNSRSEMNVSTLELGDSALYLCASSLGSSADTQYFGPGTRLTVL.

This clone was seen a handful of times. This chain links TRBV4-3 with TRBJ1-2; the match to TRBD1 covers 8 bases. The germline gives CDR1 LGHNA, CDR2 YSLEER. CDR3 length equals 16 residues. The junction had 8 bases not matched to a gene; V was cut back by 1 base and J by 4 bases. CDR3 nucleotide sequence: TGCGCCAGCAGCCAAGTTCCCCAAACAGGGGGCTATGGCTACACCTTC. Encoded protein: CASSQVPQTGGYGYTF.

The J gene is TRBJ2-2, the V gene TRBV5-1, with TRBD2 identical over 7 bases. The CDR3 loop spans 15 amino acids. The trim removed 2 bases at V and 6 bases at J, leaving 7 bases unmatched. CDR1 SGHRS and CDR2 YFSETQ come from the germline V gene. This chain's CDR3 is CASSLIPRGAGELFF. As DNA, the CDR3 is TGCGCCAGCAGCTTAATCCCCCGGGGGGCCGGGGAGCTGTTTTTT.